This T cell receptor (beta chain) was recorded in a study of radiotherapy plus CTLA-4 blockade in lung cancer (dated 2018 in TCRdb). Concerning the study at large: Among the enrolled patients, about 19% had an objective response, and roughly 30% reached disease control.

Results the study describes overall, beyond this receptor: TCR clones derived from tumors expanded in peripheral blood after treatment with radiotherapy and ipilimumab. Increased serum interferon-beta after radiation, together with early dynamic changes in blood T cell clones, were reported to be the strongest predictors of response.

The library relied on the immunoSEQ multiplex PCR assay. As stored in TCRdb, this immuneACCESS dataset retains in-frame rearrangements with V and J assigned. A fraction of the clones does not appear; measured against another copy, unresolved V genes explain less than half of the discrepancy, and the remainder lacks a known reason. This sample holds approximately 50,000 clones; 82% were observed only once. Roughly 6.7% of the sample is in the top ten clones. The study evaluated CTLA-4 blockade (ipilimumab) given together with focal radiation therapy in patients who had chemo-refractory metastatic non-small-cell lung cancer. A note on this clone: The antigen this receptor binds is unknown. Base quality data are lacking; no much larger clone is found one base away.

V loses 3 bases, J loses 0 bases, and the germline ends lie 11 bases apart. Via the germline V gene (reference sequence), CDR1 is LNHDA and CDR2 SQIVND. The CDR3 measures 15 amino acids from cysteine to phenylalanine. CDR3 DNA is the only sequence kept; it has 45 bases, read in frame from the first base. Source: peripheral blood, taken from a patient treated with radiotherapy plus ipilimumab. The sequence derives from a human donor with non-small cell lung cancer whose response to radiotherapy plus ipilimumab could not be evaluated. The rearrangement joined TRBV19 to TRBJ1-1; TRBD1 is a possible D gene, resting on 6 matching bases. Here is the DNA: TGTGCCAGTAGTATCACAGGGACAATGAACACTGAAGCTTTCTTT. Its coded protein is CASSITGTMNTEAFF.